Listed below are T cell receptor beta chains from one sample, sequenced in a study of Graves' ophthalmopathy and Graves' hyperthyroidism. TCRdb recomputed calls from the multiplex PCR reads with MiXCR, one row per CDR3 protein. The table includes about 660,000 distinct CDR3 sequences, over 40% detected once. The sample consisted of peripheral blood. Receptors were obtained from an adult man with Graves' ophthalmopathy. CDR3s include the opening cysteine and the closing phenylalanine or tryptophan. Each record gives: clone size, D gene, V gene, CDR3 protein. D genes are given only for firm matches. Clone size is not always given. Where it is, it says once, few, many or a class for expanded clones.

clone size: -
D gene: -
V gene: TRBV25-1
CDR3 protein: CASSVARAYEQYF

clone size: -
D gene: TRBD1
V gene: TRBV20-1
CDR3 protein: CSVPDRGIGNYGYTF

clone size: many
D gene: -
V gene: TRBV9
CDR3 protein: CASSHQDNARGYTF

clone size: many
D gene: -
V gene: TRBV4-1
CDR3 protein: CASRGMGNSPLHF

clone size: -
D gene: -
V gene: TRBV7-3
CDR3 protein: CASSHGGSGYGYTF

clone size: -
D gene: -
V gene: TRBV7-2
CDR3 protein: CASSVPGVYGYTF

clone size: -
D gene: -
V gene: TRBV24-1
CDR3 protein: CAGSESRPQETQYF

clone size: -
D gene: -
V gene: TRBV2
CDR3 protein: CASSFVGAGEKLFF

clone size: few
D gene: -
V gene: TRBV6-5
CDR3 protein: CASSYGVSGANVLTF

clone size: -
D gene: TRBD2
V gene: TRBV6-1
CDR3 protein: CASSEAGLAGYNEQFF

clone size: few
D gene: -
V gene: TRBV24-1
CDR3 protein: CAAGQEETQYF

clone size: few
D gene: TRBD1
V gene: TRBV2
CDR3 protein: CASSYPRDRAYEQYF

clone size: -
D gene: TRBD2
V gene: TRBV9
CDR3 protein: CASSVDVMGGTYEQYF

clone size: -
D gene: -
V gene: TRBV4-3
CDR3 protein: CASSQESSGSYGYTF

clone size: -
D gene: -
V gene: TRBV29-1
CDR3 protein: CSVDRYQETQYF

clone size: few
D gene: -
V gene: TRBV5-1
CDR3 protein: CASSLRRDSGELFF

clone size: -
D gene: -
V gene: TRBV7-6
CDR3 protein: CASSVDWGNFGYTF

clone size: -
D gene: TRBD1
V gene: TRBV25-1
CDR3 protein: CASSFPGQGSIDGYTF

clone size: -
D gene: -
V gene: TRBV5-5
CDR3 protein: CASSPLHSGLQPSYEQYF

clone size: -
D gene: -
V gene: TRBV19
CDR3 protein: CASSNGGGGHGYTF

clone size: many
D gene: -
V gene: TRBV7-2
CDR3 protein: CASSLAQGGETQYF

clone size: -
D gene: -
V gene: TRBV29-1
CDR3 protein: CSVFDRSYTEAFF

clone size: many
D gene: -
V gene: TRBV7-2
CDR3 protein: CASSFSDNNYGYTF

clone size: -
D gene: TRBD1
V gene: TRBV7-9
CDR3 protein: CASSLDPGGPQETQYF

clone size: -
D gene: TRBD1
V gene: TRBV10-1
CDR3 protein: CASGGTDPNEKLFF

clone size: -
D gene: TRBD1
V gene: TRBV7-9
CDR3 protein: CASRNRGQEAQYF

clone size: -
D gene: TRBD1
V gene: TRBV7-2
CDR3 protein: CASSLAGQGVSYEQYF

clone size: -
D gene: -
V gene: TRBV9
CDR3 protein: CASSIRLAAPTGELFF

clone size: many
D gene: TRBD1
V gene: TRBV2
CDR3 protein: CASTLRQGGTGELFF

clone size: many
D gene: -
V gene: TRBV20-1
CDR3 protein: CSARVAGYGYTF

clone size: -
D gene: -
V gene: TRBV6-5
CDR3 protein: CASSYSVSGNTIYF

clone size: many
D gene: -
V gene: TRBV10-3
CDR3 protein: CAISVTGYEQYF

clone size: -
D gene: -
V gene: TRBV20-1
CDR3 protein: CSAKGGSYEQYF

clone size: -
D gene: -
V gene: TRBV5-8
CDR3 protein: CATGPSKTGRSGYTF

clone size: -
D gene: -
V gene: TRBV4-2
CDR3 protein: CASSQDPASGANVLTF

clone size: -
D gene: TRBD1
V gene: TRBV29-1
CDR3 protein: CSLGTGVHEQYF

clone size: -
D gene: TRBD1
V gene: TRBV10-3
CDR3 protein: CAILGQGQGQPQHF

clone size: many
D gene: -
V gene: TRBV12-3/TRBV12-4
CDR3 protein: CASSPTPRWTIYF

clone size: -
D gene: -
V gene: TRBV5-4
CDR3 protein: CASGPGTRSGNTIYF

clone size: -
D gene: TRBD1
V gene: TRBV19
CDR3 protein: CASNSYRTGPNTGELFF

clone size: many
D gene: TRBD1
V gene: TRBV19
CDR3 protein: CASNNPDRGPYGYTF

clone size: -
D gene: -
V gene: TRBV12-3/TRBV12-4
CDR3 protein: CASSPLTGVGVVYQPQHF

clone size: -
D gene: -
V gene: TRBV24-1
CDR3 protein: CASSGKGRSYEQYF

clone size: many
D gene: -
V gene: TRBV10-2
CDR3 protein: CASSESDGNQPQHF

clone size: -
D gene: TRBD1
V gene: TRBV6-5
CDR3 protein: CASSYSGQGALGEQFF

clone size: -
D gene: -
V gene: TRBV7-9
CDR3 protein: CASSFAGDGYTF

clone size: many
D gene: -
V gene: TRBV12-3/TRBV12-4
CDR3 protein: CASRPTGPNQPQHF

clone size: -
D gene: TRBD1
V gene: TRBV11-2
CDR3 protein: CASSLIPQGEYF

clone size: many
D gene: -
V gene: TRBV7-8
CDR3 protein: CASSFSHTGELFF

clone size: -
D gene: -
V gene: TRBV25-1
CDR3 protein: CASSSRRKANEKLFF

clone size: many
D gene: -
V gene: TRBV10-3
CDR3 protein: CAISGTEAYEQYF

clone size: -
D gene: -
V gene: TRBV29-1
CDR3 protein: CSVEGTIYF

clone size: -
D gene: -
V gene: TRBV15
CDR3 protein: CATSKGGEKLFF

clone size: -
D gene: TRBD1
V gene: TRBV25-1
CDR3 protein: CASVGPTGSNEKLFF

clone size: few
D gene: -
V gene: TRBV6-5
CDR3 protein: CASSYSIHIHRTGELFF

clone size: -
D gene: -
V gene: TRBV24-1
CDR3 protein: CASSLWPEQNIEAFF

clone size: -
D gene: TRBD2
V gene: TRBV20-1
CDR3 protein: CSASRLAGGYEQYF